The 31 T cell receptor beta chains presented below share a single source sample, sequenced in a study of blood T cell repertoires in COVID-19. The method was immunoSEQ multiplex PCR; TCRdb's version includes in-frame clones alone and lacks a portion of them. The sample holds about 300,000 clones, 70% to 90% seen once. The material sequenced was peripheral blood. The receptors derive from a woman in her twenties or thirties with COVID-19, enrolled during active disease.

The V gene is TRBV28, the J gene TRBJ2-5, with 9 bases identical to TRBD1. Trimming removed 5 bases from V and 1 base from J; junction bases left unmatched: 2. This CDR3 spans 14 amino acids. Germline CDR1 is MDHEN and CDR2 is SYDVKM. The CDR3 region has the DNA TGTGCCAGCAGTCGGACAGGGGCCCAAGAGACCCAGTACTTC. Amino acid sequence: CASSRTGAQETQYF.

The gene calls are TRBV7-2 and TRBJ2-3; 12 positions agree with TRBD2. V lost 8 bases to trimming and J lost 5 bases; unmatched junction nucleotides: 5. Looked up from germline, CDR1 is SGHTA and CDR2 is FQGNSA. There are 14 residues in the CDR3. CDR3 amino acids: CASSLAGGQDTQYF. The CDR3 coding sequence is TGTGCCAGCTCCCTAGCGGGGGGGCAAGATACGCAGTATTTT. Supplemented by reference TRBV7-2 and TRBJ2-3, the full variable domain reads GAGVSQSPSNKVTEKGKDVELRCDPISGHTALYWYRQSLGQGLEFLIYFQGNSAPDKSGLPSDRFSAERTGGSVSTLTIQRTQQEDSAVYLCASSLAGGQDTQYFGPGTRLTVL.

CDR3 sequence reads: CASSRDNKVGYTF. The CDR3 DNA reads as TGTGCCAGCAGCCGGGACAATAAAGTGGGCTACACCTTC. The J gene is TRBJ1-2, the V gene TRBV12-3 or TRBV12-4; D is perhaps TRBD1 (6 bases). V lost 6 bases, J lost 8 bases, and 16 bases lay in between. The CDR3 is 13 residues long.

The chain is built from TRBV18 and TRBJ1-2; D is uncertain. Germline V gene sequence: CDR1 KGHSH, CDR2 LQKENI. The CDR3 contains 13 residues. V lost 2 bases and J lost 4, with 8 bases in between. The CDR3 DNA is TGTGCCAGCTCACCAGACACAATCTATGGCTACACCTTC. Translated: CASSPDTIYGYTF.

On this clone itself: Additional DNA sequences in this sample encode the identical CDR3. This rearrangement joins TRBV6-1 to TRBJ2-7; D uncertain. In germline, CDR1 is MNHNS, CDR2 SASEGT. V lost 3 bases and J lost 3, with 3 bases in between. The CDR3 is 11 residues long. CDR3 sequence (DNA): TGTGCCAGCAGTGACCTCTACGAGCAGTACGTC. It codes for CASSDLYEQYV.

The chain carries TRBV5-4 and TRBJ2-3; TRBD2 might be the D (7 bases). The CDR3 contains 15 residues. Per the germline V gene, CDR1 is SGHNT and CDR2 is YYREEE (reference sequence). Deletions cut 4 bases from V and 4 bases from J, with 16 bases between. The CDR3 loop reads CASSPWGGPPDTQYF. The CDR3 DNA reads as TGTGCCAGCAGCCCCTGGGGGGGGCCCCCAGATACGCAGTATTTT. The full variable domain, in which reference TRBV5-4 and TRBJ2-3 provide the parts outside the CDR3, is ETGVTQSPTHLIKTRGQQVTLRCSSQSGHNTVSWYQQALGQGPQFIFQYYREEENGRGNFPPRFSGLQFPNYSSELNVNALELDDSALYLCASSPWGGPPDTQYFGPGTRLTVL.

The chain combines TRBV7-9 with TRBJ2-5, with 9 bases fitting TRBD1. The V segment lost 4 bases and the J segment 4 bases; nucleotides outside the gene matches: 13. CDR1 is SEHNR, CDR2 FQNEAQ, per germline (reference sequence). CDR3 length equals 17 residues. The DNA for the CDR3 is TGTGCCAGCAGCTCTCGGACAGGGGCTTCTTGGGGAGAGACCCAGTACTTC. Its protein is CASSSRTGASWGETQYF.

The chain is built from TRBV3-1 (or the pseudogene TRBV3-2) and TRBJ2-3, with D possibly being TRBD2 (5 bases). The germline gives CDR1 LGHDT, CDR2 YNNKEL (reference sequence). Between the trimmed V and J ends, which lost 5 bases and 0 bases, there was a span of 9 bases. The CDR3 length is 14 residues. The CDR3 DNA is TGTGCCAGCAGCTCGCGGGTTAGCACAGATACGCAGTATTTT. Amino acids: CASSSRVSTDTQYF.

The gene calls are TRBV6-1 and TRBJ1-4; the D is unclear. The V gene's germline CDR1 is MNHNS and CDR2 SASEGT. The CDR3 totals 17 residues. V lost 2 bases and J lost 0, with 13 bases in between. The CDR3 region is CASSEHRTLTTNEKLFF. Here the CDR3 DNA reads TGTGCCAGCAGTGAACACCGGACTTTGACAACTAATGAAAAACTGTTTTTT.

The CDR3: CASSEALSPGQETQYF. The DNA for the CDR3 is TGTGCCAGCAGTGAAGCGCTTAGTCCAGGGCAGGAGACCCAGTACTTC. V and J are TRBV6-1 and TRBJ2-5; tentatively, D is TRBD1 (5 bases). Germline V CDR1 and CDR2: MNHNS, SASEGT. This CDR3 has 16 amino acids. V was clipped by 0 bases and J by 5 bases, with 16 bases between them.

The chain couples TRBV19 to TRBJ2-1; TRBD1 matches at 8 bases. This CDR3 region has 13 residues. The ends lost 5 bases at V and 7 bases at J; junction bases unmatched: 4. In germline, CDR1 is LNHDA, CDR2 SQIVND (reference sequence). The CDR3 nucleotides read TGTGCCAGTAGTTCTAGACAGGGGAATGAGCAGTTCTTC. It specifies CASSSRQGNEQFF.

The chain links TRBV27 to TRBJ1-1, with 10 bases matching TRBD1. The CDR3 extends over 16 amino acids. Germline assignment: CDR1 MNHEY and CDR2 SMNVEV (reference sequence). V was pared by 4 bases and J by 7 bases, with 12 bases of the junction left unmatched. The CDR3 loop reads CASSSSGTGVYGEAFF. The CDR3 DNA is TGTGCCAGCAGTTCGTCCGGGACAGGGGTTTATGGTGAAGCTTTCTTT.

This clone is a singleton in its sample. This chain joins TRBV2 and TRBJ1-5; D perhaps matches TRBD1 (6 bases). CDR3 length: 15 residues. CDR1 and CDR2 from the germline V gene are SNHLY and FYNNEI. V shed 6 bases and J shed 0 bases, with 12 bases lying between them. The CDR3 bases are TGTGCCAGCAGAGACGACAGGCATAGCAATCAGCCCCAGCATTTT. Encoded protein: CASRDDRHSNQPQHF.

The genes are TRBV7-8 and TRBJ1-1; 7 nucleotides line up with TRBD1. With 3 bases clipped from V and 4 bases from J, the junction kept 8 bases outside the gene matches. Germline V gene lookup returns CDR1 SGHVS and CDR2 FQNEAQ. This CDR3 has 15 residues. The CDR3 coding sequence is TGTGCCAGCAGCTTTACAGGGGCGGGGGGCACTGAAGCTTTCTTT. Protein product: CASSFTGAGGTEAFF.

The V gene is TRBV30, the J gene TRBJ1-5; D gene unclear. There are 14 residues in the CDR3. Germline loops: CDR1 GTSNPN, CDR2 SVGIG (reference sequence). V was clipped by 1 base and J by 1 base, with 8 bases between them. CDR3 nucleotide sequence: TGTGCCTGGAGTGCAGGTCTGAGCAATCAGCCCCAGCATTTT. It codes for CAWSAGLSNQPQHF.

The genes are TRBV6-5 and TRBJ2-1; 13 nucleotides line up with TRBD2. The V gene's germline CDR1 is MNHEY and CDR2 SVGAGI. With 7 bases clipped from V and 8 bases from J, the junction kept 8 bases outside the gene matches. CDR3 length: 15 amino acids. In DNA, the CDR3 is TGTGCCAGCAATCTACTAGCGGGGGGGCGGGATGAGCAGTTCTTC. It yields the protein CASNLLAGGRDEQFF.

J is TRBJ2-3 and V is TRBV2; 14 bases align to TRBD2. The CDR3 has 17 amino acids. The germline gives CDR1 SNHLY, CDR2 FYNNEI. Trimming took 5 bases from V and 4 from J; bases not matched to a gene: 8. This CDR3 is CASSSPGLAGAADTQYF. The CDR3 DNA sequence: TGTGCCAGCAGTTCCCCGGGACTAGCGGGGGCCGCAGATACGCAGTATTTT.

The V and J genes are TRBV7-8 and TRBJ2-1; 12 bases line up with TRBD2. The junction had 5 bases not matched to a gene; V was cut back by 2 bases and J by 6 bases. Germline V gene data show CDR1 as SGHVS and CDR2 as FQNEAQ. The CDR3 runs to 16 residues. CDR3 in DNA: TGTGCCAGCAGCTTACCCCTAGCGGGGGGGCTCAATGAGCAGTTCTTC. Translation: CASSLPLAGGLNEQFF.

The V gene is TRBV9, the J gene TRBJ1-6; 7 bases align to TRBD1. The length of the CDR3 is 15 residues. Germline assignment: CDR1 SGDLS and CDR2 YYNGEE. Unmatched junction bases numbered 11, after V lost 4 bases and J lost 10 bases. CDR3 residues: CASSPNKGAGSPLHF. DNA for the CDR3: TGTGCCAGCAGCCCAAACAAGGGGGCAGGATCACCCCTCCACTTT. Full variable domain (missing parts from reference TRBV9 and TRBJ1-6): DSGVTQTPKHLITATGQRVTLRCSPRSGDLSVYWYQQSLDQGLQFLIQYYNGEERAKGNILERFSAQQFPDLHSELNLSSLELGDSALYFCASSPNKGAGSPLHFGNGTRLTVT.

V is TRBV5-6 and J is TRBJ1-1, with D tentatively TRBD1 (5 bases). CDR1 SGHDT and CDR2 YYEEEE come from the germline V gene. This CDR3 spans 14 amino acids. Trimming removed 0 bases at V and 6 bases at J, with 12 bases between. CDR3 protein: CASSLVGTPSEAFF. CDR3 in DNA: TGTGCCAGCAGCTTGGTAGGGACTCCATCTGAAGCTTTCTTT.

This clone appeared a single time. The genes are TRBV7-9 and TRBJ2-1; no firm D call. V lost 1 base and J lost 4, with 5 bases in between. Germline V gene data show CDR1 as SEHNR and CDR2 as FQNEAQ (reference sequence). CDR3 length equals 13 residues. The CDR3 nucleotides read TGTGCCAGCAGCTTAGACAGTTACAATGAGCAGTTCTTC. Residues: CASSLDSYNEQFF.

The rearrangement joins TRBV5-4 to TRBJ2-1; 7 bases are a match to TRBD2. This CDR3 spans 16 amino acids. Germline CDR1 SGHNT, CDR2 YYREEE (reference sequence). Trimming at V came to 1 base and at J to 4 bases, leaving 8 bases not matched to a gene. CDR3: CASSLKGGTHYNEQFF. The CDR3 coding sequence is TGTGCCAGCAGCTTGAAGGGAGGGACCCATTACAATGAGCAGTTCTTC. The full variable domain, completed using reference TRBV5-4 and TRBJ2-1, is ETGVTQSPTHLIKTRGQQVTLRCSSQSGHNTVSWYQQALGQGPQFIFQYYREEENGRGNFPPRFSGLQFPNYSSELNVNALELDDSALYLCASSLKGGTHYNEQFFGPGTRLTVL.

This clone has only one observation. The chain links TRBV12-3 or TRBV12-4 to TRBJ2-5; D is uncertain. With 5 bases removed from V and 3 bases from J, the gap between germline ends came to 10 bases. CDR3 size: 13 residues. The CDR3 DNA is TGTGCCAGCAGTCTCGGTAGAGAAGAGACCCAGTACTTC. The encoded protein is CASSLGREETQYF.

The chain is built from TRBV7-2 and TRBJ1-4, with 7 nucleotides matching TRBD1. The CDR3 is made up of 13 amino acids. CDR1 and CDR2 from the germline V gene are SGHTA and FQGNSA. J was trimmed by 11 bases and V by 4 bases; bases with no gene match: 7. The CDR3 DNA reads TGTGCCAGCAGCTATCGGGACAGATGGAAACTGTTTTTT. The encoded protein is CASSYRDRWKLFF.

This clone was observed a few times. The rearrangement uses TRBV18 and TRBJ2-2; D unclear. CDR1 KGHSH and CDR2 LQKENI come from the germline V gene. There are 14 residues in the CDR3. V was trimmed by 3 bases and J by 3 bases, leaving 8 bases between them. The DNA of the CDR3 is TGTGCCAGCTCACCTGTGGCGGACACCGGGGAGCTGTTTTTT. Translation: CASSPVADTGELFF. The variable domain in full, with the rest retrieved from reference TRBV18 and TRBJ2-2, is NAGVMQNPRHLVRRRGQEARLRCSPMKGHSHVYWYRQLPEEGLKFMVYLQKENIIDESGMPKERFSAEFPKEGPSILRIQQVVRGDSAAYFCASSPVADTGELFFGEGSRLTVL.

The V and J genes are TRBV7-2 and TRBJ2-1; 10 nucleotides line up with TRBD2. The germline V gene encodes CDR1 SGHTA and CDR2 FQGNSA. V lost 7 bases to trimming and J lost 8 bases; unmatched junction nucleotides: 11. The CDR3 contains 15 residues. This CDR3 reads CASNPERGGLDEQFF. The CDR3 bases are TGTGCCAGCAACCCCGAGCGGGGGGGCCTGGATGAGCAGTTCTTC.

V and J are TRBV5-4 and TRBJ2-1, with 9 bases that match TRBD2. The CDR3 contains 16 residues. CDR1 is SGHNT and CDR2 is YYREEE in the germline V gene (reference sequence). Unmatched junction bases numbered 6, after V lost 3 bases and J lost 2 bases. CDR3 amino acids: CASSYGLASTYNEQFF. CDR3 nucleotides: TGTGCCAGCAGCTACGGACTAGCGTCGACCTACAATGAGCAGTTCTTC.

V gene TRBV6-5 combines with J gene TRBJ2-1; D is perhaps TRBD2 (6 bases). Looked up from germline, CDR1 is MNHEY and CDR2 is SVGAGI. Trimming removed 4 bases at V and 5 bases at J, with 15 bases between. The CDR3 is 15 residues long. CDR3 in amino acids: CASSSTGDLDNEQFF. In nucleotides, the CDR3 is TGTGCCAGCAGTTCTACGGGGGACCTAGACAATGAGCAGTTCTTC.

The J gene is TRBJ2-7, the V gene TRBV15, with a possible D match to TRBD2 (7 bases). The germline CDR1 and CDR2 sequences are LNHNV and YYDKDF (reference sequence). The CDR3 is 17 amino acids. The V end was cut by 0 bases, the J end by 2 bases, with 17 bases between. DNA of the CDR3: TGTGCCACCAGCAGAGATACGGGGGGCCGGGCCACCTACGAGCAGTACGTC. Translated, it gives CATSRDTGGRATYEQYV.

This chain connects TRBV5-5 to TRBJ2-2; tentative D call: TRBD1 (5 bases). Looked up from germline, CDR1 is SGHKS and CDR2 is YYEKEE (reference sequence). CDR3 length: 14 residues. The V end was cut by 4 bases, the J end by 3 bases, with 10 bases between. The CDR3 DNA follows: TGTGCCAGCAGCGGTGACAGATACACCGGGGAGCTGTTTTTT. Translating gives CASSGDRYTGELFF. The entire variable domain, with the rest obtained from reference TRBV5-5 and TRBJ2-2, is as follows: DAGVTQSPTHLIKTRGQQVTLRCSPISGHKSVSWYQQVLGQGPQFIFQYYEKEERGRGNFPDRFSARQFPNYSSELNVNALLLGDSALYLCASSGDRYTGELFFGEGSRLTVL.

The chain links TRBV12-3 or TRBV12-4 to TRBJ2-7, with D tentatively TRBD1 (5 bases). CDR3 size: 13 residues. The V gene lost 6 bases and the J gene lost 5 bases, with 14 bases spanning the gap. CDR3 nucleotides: TGTGCCAGCAGCTCCGGAGCAGGGAACGAGCAGTACGTC. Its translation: CASSSGAGNEQYV.